These T cell receptor beta chains were read from a single sample in a study of early T cells in non-severe SARS-CoV-2 infection. MiXCR was run by TCRdb on the 5' RACE reads, yielding one entry per CDR3 protein. The sample lists around 60,000 distinct CDR3 sequences; approximately 10% were seen once. The source was whole blood, collected at baseline. All receptors derive from an adult who was a healthcare worker with PCR-confirmed SARS-CoV-2 infection or an uninfected control (not recorded which). CDR3s include the opening cysteine and the closing phenylalanine or tryptophan. The D gene is left open where the match is weak. Clone sizes are given selectively: once, few, many, or a class where the clone is expanded.

length,V,size,J,D,CDR3,DNA
17,TRBV28,-,TRBJ2-1,TRBD2,CASSLESGGPKSNEQFF,TGTGCCAGCAGTTTAGAGTCGGGGGGGCCTAAGTCCAATGAGCAGTTCTTC
13,TRBV29-1,few,TRBJ1-1,-,CSVEHPENTEAFF,TGCAGCGTAGAACATCCAGAGAACACTGAAGCTTTCTTT
16,TRBV6-2/TRBV6-3,-,TRBJ1-2,-,CASMGSPPPSNYGYTF,TGTGCCAGCATGGGCAGTCCGCCGCCTTCTAACTATGGCTACACCTTC
11,TRBV6-6,-,TRBJ1-4,-,CASSYDEKLFF,TGTGCCAGCAGTTACGATGAAAAACTGTTTTTT
14,TRBV9,-,TRBJ1-1,TRBD1,CASSVEGAHTEAFF,TGTGCCAGCAGCGTAGAGGGGGCCCACACTGAAGCTTTCTTT
17,TRBV11-2,many,TRBJ2-3,-,CASSKPQGFRTTDTQYF,TGTGCCAGCAGTAAACCCCAGGGGTTCCGGACCACAGATACGCAGTATTTT
16,TRBV27,few,TRBJ1-1,TRBD1,CASSIHPSGGTTEAFF,TGTGCCAGCAGTATACACCCCTCAGGGGGAACCACTGAAGCTTTCTTT
16,TRBV5-1,many,TRBJ2-1,TRBD2,CASSLTRLAGDNEQFF,TGCGCCAGCAGCCTAACCCGACTAGCGGGGGACAATGAGCAGTTCTTC
14,TRBV6-1,-,TRBJ1-1,-,CASSEDGRNTEAFF,TGTGCCAGCAGTGAAGACGGCAGGAACACTGAAGCTTTCTTT
17,TRBV21-1,few,TRBJ2-3,-,CASSRSGTRGFTDTQYF,TGTGCCAGCAGCAGATCCGGGACTCGGGGTTTCACAGATACGCAGTATTTT
14,TRBV11-2,-,TRBJ2-7,-,CASSLEWTAYEQYF,TGTGCCAGCAGCTTAGAGTGGACAGCCTACGAGCAGTACTTC
14,TRBV20-1,few,TRBJ1-1,-,CSADGDGSDTEAFF,TGCAGTGCCGACGGAGATGGCAGCGACACTGAAGCTTTCTTT
12,TRBV11-2,-,TRBJ2-7,TRBD1,CASSLGQGRQYF,TGTGCCAGCAGCTTAGGACAGGGCCGGCAGTACTTC